These T cell receptor beta chains were read from a single sample in a study of vaccination effects on CD4 cells after COVID-19. Assay: immunoSEQ multiplex PCR; the TCRdb copy retains only in-frame clones and omits some. The sample holds 70,000 to 75,000 clones, 60% to 80% seen once. For these receptors, no antigen is known. Sequencing used CD4+ T cells from PBMCs cultured without peptide, obtained before COVID-19 vaccination. The receptors stem from a human donor who received a COVID-19 vaccine. Both conserved end residues are part of each CDR3. Each record gives: D gene, clone size, V gene, J gene, CDR3 protein, CDR3 DNA. A D gene is named only where the DNA matches it firmly. Only part of the rows carry a size: once, few, many, or a class if the clone is expanded.

-	-	TRBV18	TRBJ2-3	CASSPPTDTQYF	TGTGCCAGCTCACCACCCACAGATACGCAGTATTTT
TRBD2	once	TRBV5-1	TRBJ2-5	CASYSGGTGEETQYF	TGCGCCAGCTATAGCGGGGGCACCGGGGAGGAGACCCAGTACTTC
TRBD2	-	TRBV24-1	TRBJ2-1	CATSAKPRLAGESYNEQFF	TGTGCCACCAGTGCCAAGCCCCGACTAGCGGGGGAATCCTACAATGAGCAGTTCTTC
-	once	TRBV12-5	TRBJ1-6	CASGLVLSPLHF	TGTGCTAGTGGTTTGGTACTCTCACCCCTCCACTTT
TRBD1	-	TRBV5-1	TRBJ2-3	CASSRQGDHTDTQYF	TGCGCCAGCAGCCGACAGGGGGACCACACAGATACGCAGTATTTT
-	few	TRBV2	TRBJ2-4	CASSLSSAKNIQYF	TGTGCCAGCAGCCTCTCCTCGGCCAAAAACATTCAGTACTTC
TRBD1	-	TRBV24-1	TRBJ2-3	CATSDSTRQGMDTQYF	TGTGCCACCAGTGATTCCACACGACAGGGGATGGATACGCAGTATTTT
TRBD2	-	TRBV18	TRBJ2-1	CASSKGLASYNEQFF	TGTGCCAGCTCAAAGGGACTAGCATCCTACAATGAGCAGTTCTTC
-	-	TRBV5-1	TRBJ2-3	CASSFLASTDTQYF	TGCGCCAGCAGTTTCCTAGCGAGCACAGATACGCAGTATTTT
TRBD1	-	TRBV12-3/TRBV12-4	TRBJ2-5	CASSPETGVPQYF	TGTGCCAGCAGCCCTGAGACAGGGGTGCCCCAGTACTTC
-	few	TRBV18	TRBJ1-5	CASSPAFGGNQPQHF	TGTGCCAGCTCACCTGCTTTTGGCGGCAATCAGCCCCAGCATTTT
-	few	TRBV24-1	TRBJ2-3	CATSWDTDTQYF	TGTGCCACCAGCTGGGACACAGATACGCAGTATTTT
-	-	TRBV7-2	TRBJ2-1	CASSPQGRVAGSSPWEQFF	TGTGCCAGCAGCCCCCAGGGAAGAGTGGCGGGCTCCTCACCTTGGGAGCAGTTCTTC
-	few	TRBV5-1	TRBJ1-2	CASSLAGKSYGYTF	TGCGCCAGCAGCTTGGCGGGGAAGTCCTATGGCTACACCTTC
-	-	TRBV21-1	TRBJ2-5	CASTKRVKTGVQETQYF	TGTGCCAGCACCAAAAGGGTGAAGACAGGGGTCCAAGAGACCCAGTACTTC
-	-	TRBV5-1	TRBJ1-1	CASRPITRGETAEAFF	TGCGCCAGCAGGCCCATCACACGGGGCGAGACAGCTGAAGCTTTCTTT
-	-	TRBV2	TRBJ1-5	CAAARRGPDQPQHF	TGTGCCGCAGCTCGGAGGGGTCCCGATCAGCCCCAGCATTTT
-	-	TRBV24-1	TRBJ1-2	CATSETRGNYGYTF	TGTGCCACCAGTGAAACCCGGGGTAACTATGGCTACACCTTC
-	-	TRBV5-1	TRBJ1-3	CASSLAYITGRSGNTIYF	TGCGCCAGCAGCTTGGCCTACATCACGGGCCGCTCTGGAAACACCATATATTTT
-	-	TRBV28	TRBJ1-5	CASSLVVGQPQHF	TGTGCCAGCAGTTTAGTGGTTGGTCAGCCCCAGCATTTT
-	-	TRBV30	TRBJ2-3	CAWSDVFTTQYF	TGTGCCTGGAGTGATGTGTTCACTACGCAGTATTTT
-	few	TRBV9	TRBJ1-5	CASSVDQGNQPQHF	TGTGCCAGCAGCGTAGACCAGGGTAATCAGCCCCAGCATTTT
-	few	TRBV27	TRBJ2-1	CASSFLGTNEQFF	TGTGCCAGCAGTTTTTTAGGGACCAATGAGCAGTTCTTC
TRBD2	-	TRBV24-1	TRBJ2-5	CATRLTGGTFETQYF	TGTGCCACCCGTTTAACGGGAGGGACATTTGAGACCCAGTACTTC
TRBD2	-	TRBV3-1/TRBV3-2	TRBJ2-3	CASSQDRLAGTDTQYF	TGTGCCAGCAGCCAAGATCGGCTAGCGGGCACAGATACGCAGTATTTT
-	-	TRBV7-9	TRBJ2-1	CASSLESLVYEQFF	TGTGCCAGCAGCTTAGAGTCGTTAGTCTATGAGCAGTTCTTC
-	-	TRBV6-4	TRBJ2-1	CASSVHSYNEQFF	TGTGCCAGCAGTGTTCACTCCTACAATGAGCAGTTCTTC
TRBD1	-	TRBV5-8	TRBJ1-2	CASTLTTGGNRPNYGYTF	TGTGCCAGTACCCTCACGACAGGGGGCAACCGACCTAACTATGGCTACACCTTC
TRBD1	few	TRBV2	TRBJ1-5	CASSPNRGLAVAQHF	TGTGCCAGCAGTCCAAACAGGGGGCTGGCGGTGGCCCAGCATTTT
-	-	TRBV3-1/TRBV3-2	TRBJ1-4	CASSPSREKLFF	TGTGCCAGCAGCCCATCACGTGAAAAACTGTTTTTT
-	-	TRBV10-2	TRBJ1-6	CASTTRGGSPLHF	TGCGCCAGCACCACACGGGGGGGGTCACCCCTCCACTTT
TRBD2	-	TRBV6-5	TRBJ2-3	CASSYGLAQRRDTQYF	TGTGCCAGCAGTTACGGACTAGCGCAGAGGAGGGATACGCAGTATTTT
-	-	TRBV7-8	TRBJ2-1	CASNPTPSYNEQFF	TGTGCCAGCAACCCGACCCCCTCCTACAATGAGCAGTTCTTC
-	-	TRBV2	TRBJ2-5	CASSESRPQETQYF	TGTGCCAGCAGTGAATCCAGGCCCCAAGAGACCCAGTACTTC
TRBD2	-	TRBV7-2	TRBJ2-3	CASRRSGTSTDTQYF	TGTGCCAGCAGACGCAGCGGGACTAGCACAGATACGCAGTATTTT
-	-	TRBV6-5	TRBJ2-3	CASRGRRSGTDTQYF	TGTGCCAGCAGGGGACGGAGGTCAGGCACAGATACGCAGTATTTT
-	-	TRBV5-1	TRBJ2-2	CASTRTEIGELFF	TGCGCCAGCACCAGGACAGAGATCGGGGAGCTGTTTTTT
-	-	TRBV10-3	TRBJ1-2	CATTPRAANYGYTF	TGTGCCACGACTCCACGGGCAGCCAACTATGGCTACACCTTC
TRBD1	-	TRBV18	TRBJ1-1	CASSRTGVMNTEAFF	TGTGCCAGCTCACGGACAGGGGTGATGAACACTGAAGCTTTCTTT
TRBD1	few	TRBV7-2	TRBJ2-2	CASGQGRGNTGELFF	TGTGCCAGCGGACAGGGTCGAGGGAACACCGGGGAGCTGTTTTTT
TRBD2	-	TRBV9	TRBJ2-5	CASSVETSSGETQYF	TGTGCCAGCAGCGTAGAAACTAGTAGCGGGGAGACCCAGTACTTC
-	-	TRBV7-2	TRBJ2-1	CASSLGALYPRNEQFF	TGTGCCAGCAGCTTAGGTGCCCTCTACCCCCGCAATGAGCAGTTCTTC
TRBD2	-	TRBV28	TRBJ2-2	CASRASGGGYTGELFF	TGTGCCAGCAGGGCTAGCGGGGGTGGGTACACCGGGGAGCTGTTTTTT
-	-	TRBV24-1	TRBJ2-5	CATSDRTPMETQYF	TGTGCCACCAGTGATAGGACACCCATGGAGACCCAGTACTTC
-	-	TRBV5-1	TRBJ2-1	CASSLGGADNEQFF	TGCGCCAGCAGCTTGGGGGGCGCGGACAATGAGCAGTTCTTC
-	-	TRBV4-1	TRBJ2-3	CASRVGGGPDTQYF	TGCGCCAGCAGAGTAGGGGGGGGACCAGATACGCAGTATTTT
TRBD1	-	TRBV5-4	TRBJ1-2	CASSRGQGYGYTF	TGTGCCAGCAGCCGCGGACAGGGCTATGGCTACACCTTC
TRBD1	few	TRBV6-1	TRBJ1-5	CASSGQGERYSNQPQHF	TGTGCCAGCAGTGGACAGGGGGAAAGATATAGCAATCAGCCCCAGCATTTT
TRBD2	-	TRBV5-1	TRBJ2-3	CASSSIAGGLADTQYF	TGCGCCAGCAGCTCAATAGCGGGGGGGCTGGCAGATACGCAGTATTTT
-	-	TRBV6-2/TRBV6-3	TRBJ1-1	CASSYSIQGSNTEAFF	TGTGCCAGCAGTTACTCGATACAGGGTTCGAACACTGAAGCTTTCTTT
-	-	TRBV3-1/TRBV3-2	TRBJ2-3	CASSRGDTQYF	TGTGCCAGCAGCAGAGGGGATACGCAGTATTTT
-	once	TRBV12-1	TRBJ1-5	CASSHGQCHRYSNQPQHF	TGTGCCAGCAGCCACGGACAGTGCCACCGCTATAGCAATCAGCCCCAGCATTTT
TRBD1	once	TRBV4-1	TRBJ1-4	CASSQLGQGNEKLFF	TGCGCCAGCAGCCAGCTGGGACAGGGGAATGAAAAACTGTTTTTT
-	once	TRBV3-1/TRBV3-2	TRBJ1-6	CASSQGITVASPLHF	TGTGCCAGCAGCCAAGGGATAACAGTGGCTTCACCCCTCCACTTT
-	-	TRBV3-1/TRBV3-2	TRBJ1-1	CASSQAQGRWTEAFF	TGTGCCAGCAGCCAAGCGCAGGGGAGATGGACTGAAGCTTTCTTT
-	few	TRBV19	TRBJ2-5	CASSIQGGEDQETQYF	TGTGCCAGTAGTATTCAAGGCGGGGAGGACCAAGAGACCCAGTACTTC
-	-	TRBV7-3	TRBJ2-5	CASSLGGAFSETQYF	TGTGCCAGCAGCTTGGGGGGGGCCTTTTCAGAGACCCAGTACTTC
-	few	TRBV5-8	TRBJ1-1	CASPVLGRHGNKHTEAFF	TGTGCCAGCCCTGTTCTTGGCCGTCACGGAAACAAGCACACTGAAGCTTTCTTT
-	-	TRBV25-1	TRBJ1-2	CASSEFEGIGYTF	TGTGCCAGCAGTGAATTTGAAGGGATCGGCTACACCTTC
TRBD1	-	TRBV6-5	TRBJ1-5	CASNKDRDNQPQHF	TGTGCCAGCAACAAAGACAGGGATAATCAGCCCCAGCATTTT